The 25 T cell receptor beta chains in this list originate from one sample, sequenced in a study of T cells in Graves' hyperthyroidism and ophthalmopathy. RNA transcripts served as the template for amplifying TCR beta CDR3 regions. RT-PCR in the first round (using the HTBI primer set) targeted the TCR CDR3. In TCRdb, the multiplex PCR reads were re-called with MiXCR into one record per CDR3 protein. The sample has about 410,000 distinct CDR3 sequences; more than 14% are singletons. What was sequenced was blood. Receptors originate from a woman aged 25 to 45 with Graves' ophthalmopathy.

This clonotype was seen many times. The chain uses TRBV12-3 or TRBV12-4 and TRBJ1-3; TRBD1 might be the D (6 bases). V was clipped by 4 bases and J by 0 bases, with 13 bases between them. The CDR3 spans 16 residues. The DNA of the CDR3 is TGTGCCAGCAGTTCAGACAGGTTGCTCTCTGGAAACACCATATATTTT. It codes for CASSSDRLLSGNTIYF.

Only a few counts were recorded for this clonotype. This chain uses TRBV30 with TRBJ2-1, with D perhaps matching TRBD1 or TRBD2 (5 bases each). Germline values: CDR1 GTSNPN, CDR2 SVGIG (reference sequence). The CDR3 extends over 16 amino acids. Trimming shortened V by 3 bases and J by 9 bases, and 24 bases separated the two germline ends. In DNA form, the CDR3 reads TGTGCCTGGAGCGGACGGTTAAGAGGGGTCGCGGGTGAGCAGTTCTTC. It encodes CAWSGRLRGVAGEQFF. Drawing the rest from reference TRBV30 and TRBJ2-1, the complete variable domain is SQTIHQWPATLVQPVGSPLSLECTVEGTSNPNLYWYRQAAGRGLQLLFYSVGIGQISSEVPQNLSASRPQDRQFILSSKKLLLSDSGFYLCAWSGRLRGVAGEQFFGPGTRLTVL.

This clonotype was found many times. The gene calls are TRBV18 and TRBJ2-3; 8 bases map to TRBD1. V was pared by 3 bases and J by 2 bases, with 10 bases of the junction left unmatched. The CDR3 covers 17 residues. From germline, CDR1 is KGHSH and CDR2 LQKENI. The CDR3 region is CASSPIGQGFNTDTQYF. The CDR3 DNA follows: TGTGCCAGCTCACCGATTGGACAGGGTTTTAACACAGATACGCAGTATTTT.

This clonotype showed up many times. The V gene is TRBV7-9, the J gene TRBJ2-2, with 8 bases that match TRBD1. Germline loops: CDR1 SEHNR, CDR2 FQNEAQ (reference sequence). The CDR3 length is 21 residues. The ends lost 4 bases at V and 1 base at J; junction bases unmatched: 20. CDR3 sequence (DNA): TGTGCCAGCAGCTCGAGGGGGGACAGGACGGTCCATAAAATGAACACCGGGGAGCTGTTTTTT. Its translation is CASSSRGDRTVHKMNTGELFF.

This clonotype was seen at least ten times. Here the CDR3 DNA reads TGCGCCAGCACCCACCTCTTGGAGGGAGGGGAGACCCAGTACTTC. Amino acid sequence: CASTHLLEGGETQYF. V is TRBV10-1 and J is TRBJ2-5; 7 bases match TRBD2. This CDR3 spans 15 amino acids. V lost 7 bases, J lost 5 bases, and 13 bases stayed unmatched. Germline V gene data show CDR1 as WNHNN and CDR2 as SYGVQD (reference sequence).

The table lists this clonotype with many counts. The chain is built from TRBV27 and TRBJ1-5; 7 positions match TRBD1. Losses at the gene ends were 5 bases for V and 7 bases for J; bases not matched to a gene: 14. There are 16 residues in the CDR3. The germline V gene has CDR1 MNHEY and CDR2 SMNVEV (reference sequence). CDR3 sequence reads: CASSDSSTGLGQPQHF. The CDR3 DNA follows: TGTGCCAGCAGTGACTCCTCGACAGGGTTGGGACAGCCCCAGCATTTT.

This clonotype was seen ten or more times. The chain has TRBV7-3 and TRBJ2-1, with 9 nucleotides matching TRBD1. The V and J ends lost 4 bases and 12 bases, in that order; junction bases with no gene match: 13. CDR1 and CDR2 from the germline V gene are SGHTA and FQGTGA. The CDR3 covers 15 residues. The CDR3 protein is CASSSEDRGRSVQFF. For the CDR3, the DNA is TGTGCCAGCAGCTCTGAGGACAGGGGCCGGAGCGTGCAGTTCTTC.

The chain couples TRBV9 to TRBJ2-1; 7 bases fit TRBD2. Per the germline V gene, CDR1 is SGDLS and CDR2 is YYNGEE. J gave up 6 bases and V 4 bases, and 7 bases lay outside the gene matches. This CDR3 is 14 amino acids long. For the CDR3, the DNA is TGTGCCAGCAGCAAGGCGGGGGTTGGCAATGAGCAGTTCTTC. This codes for CASSKAGVGNEQFF.

This clonotype has a handful of counts. The gene calls are TRBV5-6 and TRBJ1-2; the D is unclear. V lost 0 bases and J 9 bases, leaving 18 bases between the germline ends. Germline V gene sequence: CDR1 SGHDT, CDR2 YYEEEE. This CDR3 contains 15 residues. CDR3 protein: CASSLDDPRERSYTF. The CDR3 DNA follows: TGTGCCAGCAGCTTGGACGACCCCCGGGAGAGAAGCTACACCTTC.

The chain employs TRBV6-5 and TRBJ1-4; a weak D match, TRBD1 (6 bases). Germline V gene lookup returns CDR1 MNHEY and CDR2 SVGAGI. Trimming cost V 7 bases and J 0 bases, with 15 bases left between them. The CDR3 extends over 16 amino acids. CDR3 DNA sequence: TGTGCCAGCACCGGTGCCAGGGGCGCAACTAATGAAAAACTGTTTTTT. This translates into CASTGARGATNEKLFF.

The table lists this clonotype with many counts. The chain recombines TRBV7-2 with TRBJ1-1, with TRBD1 identical over 8 bases. The CDR3 is made up of 14 amino acids. V shed 6 bases and J 4 bases; nucleotides not matched to a gene: 7. CDR1 SGHTA and CDR2 FQGNSA come from the germline V gene. The CDR3 sequence: CASRDRQGSTEAFF. The CDR3 DNA is TGTGCCAGCAGGGACCGACAGGGGAGCACTGAAGCTTTCTTT.

A remark on this clonotype: Just one base apart from a much larger clone, this may be a read error. The chain combines TRBV28 with TRBJ2-1; D ambiguous. Germline V gene sequence: CDR1 MDHEN, CDR2 SYDVKM. CDR3 length equals 14 residues. CDR3 residues: CASSDYNSYNEHFF. The CDR3 DNA is TGTGCCAGCAGCGATTATAACTCCTACAATGAGCACTTCTTC. The whole variable domain, filled in from reference TRBV28 and TRBJ2-1, reads DVKVTQSSRYLVKRTGEKVFLECVQDMDHENMFWYRQDPGLGLRLIYFSYDVKMKEKGDIPEGYSVSREKKERFSLILESASTNQTSMYLCASSDYNSYNEHFFGPGTRLTVL.

Concerning this clonotype: It may be a read error: a sequence one base away is much more abundant. The chain links TRBV13 to TRBJ2-1, with D possibly called TRBD1 or TRBD2 (5 bases each). The germline gives CDR1 PRHDT, CDR2 FYEKMQ (reference sequence). Trimming cost V 2 bases and J 9 bases, with 23 bases left between them. This CDR3 comprises 17 residues. CDR3 region: CASSLRKVLEGLVEQFF. The CDR3 bases are TGTGCCAGCAGCTTAAGAAAAGTCCTAGAGGGGTTGGTTGAGCAGTTCTTC.

This clonotype was detected ten times or more. The CDR3 protein is CASSPPDGGELFF. The CDR3 bases are TGTGCCAGCTCACCACCGGATGGCGGGGAGCTGTTTTTT. The chain combines TRBV18 with TRBJ2-2; no reliable D call. Deletions cut 0 bases from V and 7 bases from J, with 6 bases between. This CDR3 spans 13 amino acids. Germline V CDR1 and CDR2: KGHSH, LQKENI.

This clonotype has a count of ten or more. The V call is TRBV7-2, the J call TRBJ1-3; D gene unclear. Germline assignment: CDR1 SGHTA and CDR2 FQGNSA. Trimming left V 2 bases short and J 2 bases short, with 22 bases between. This CDR3 has 19 amino acids. The CDR3 is CASSLRPWTLPRTGNTIYF. In DNA form, the CDR3 reads TGTGCCAGCAGCTTACGTCCCTGGACCCTCCCCCGTACTGGAAACACCATATATTTT.

The sample holds a few counts of this clonotype. J is TRBJ2-2 and V is TRBV7-6; D is perhaps TRBD1 (5 bases). Germline V gene sequence: CDR1 SGHVS, CDR2 FNYEAQ. V lost 0 bases and J 4 bases, leaving 15 bases between the germline ends. The CDR3 covers 17 residues. In DNA, the CDR3 is TGTGCCAGCAGCTTAGCCTACAGGAAAAGGAGCACCGGGGAGCTGTTTTTT. It yields the protein CASSLAYRKRSTGELFF. Using reference TRBV7-6 and TRBJ2-2 for the parts outside the CDR3, the full variable domain is GAGVSQSPRYKVTKRGQDVALRCDPISGHVSLYWYRQALGQGPEFLTYFNYEAQQDKSGLPNDRFSAERPEGSISTLTIQRTEQRDSAMYRCASSLAYRKRSTGELFFGEGSRLTVL.

This sequence joins TRBV19 and TRBJ2-3, with TRBD1 matching over 8 bases. Germline loops: CDR1 LNHDA, CDR2 SQIVND (reference sequence). The V and J ends lost 5 bases and 4 bases, in that order; junction bases with no gene match: 11. CDR3 length: 16 residues. The chain's CDR3 is CASSPQTGEYADTQYF. CDR3 sequence (DNA): TGTGCCAGTAGTCCGCAGACAGGGGAATATGCAGATACGCAGTATTTT.

This chain connects TRBV20-1 to TRBJ2-7, with TRBD2 identical over 11 bases. The CDR3 sequence is 14 residues long. Germline lookup yields CDR1 DFQATT and CDR2 SNEGSKA (reference sequence). V was pared by 3 bases and J by 6 bases, with 7 bases of the junction left unmatched. The CDR3 DNA reads TGCAGTGCTAGTTTTCGCCTAGCGGGAGGCGAGCAGTACTTC. Encoded protein: CSASFRLAGGEQYF.

In this sample, this clonotype turned up many times. This chain connects TRBV7-2 to TRBJ1-1; D possibly corresponds to TRBD1 (5 bases). The germline CDR1 and CDR2 sequences are SGHTA and FQGNSA. The V end was cut by 0 bases, the J end by 5 bases, with 16 bases between. The CDR3 loop spans 16 amino acids. In nucleotides, the CDR3 is TGTGCCAGCAGCTTAGCGGGACGGGAGGAGAGAACTGAAGCTTTCTTT. Its translation: CASSLAGREERTEAFF.

The chain uses TRBV3-1 and TRBJ2-7; D is possibly TRBD1 (5 bases). CDR1 and CDR2 (germline): LGHDT, YNNKEL (reference sequence). Trimming cost V 4 bases and J 5 bases, with 15 bases left between them. The CDR3 totals 14 residues. The CDR3 DNA follows: TGTGCCAGCAGCCCCACAGGATCTGTCGACGAGCAGTACTTC. Its translation: CASSPTGSVDEQYF.

This rearrangement joins TRBV9 to TRBJ2-7; 8 bases match TRBD1. Germline CDR1 reads SGDLS; CDR2 reads YYNGEE. The CDR3 loop spans 14 amino acids. J lost 7 bases, V lost 0 bases, and 6 bases had no gene match. The CDR3 nucleotides are TGTGCCAGCAGCGTAGGGACAGGGAACAAGGAGCAGTACTTC. It yields the protein CASSVGTGNKEQYF.

V gene TRBV10-2 combines with J gene TRBJ2-1; no reliable D call. Trimming removed 3 bases from V and 8 bases from J, with 8 bases in between. Germline V gene data show CDR1 as WSHSY and CDR2 as SAAADI. The CDR3 sequence is 12 residues long. CDR3 in amino acids: CASSESQYEQFF. The CDR3 coding sequence is TGCGCCAGCAGTGAATCTCAGTATGAGCAGTTCTTC.

The sample holds a few counts of this clonotype. This chain links TRBV6-1 with TRBJ2-6; D may be TRBD1 (6 bases). The CDR3 loop spans 18 amino acids. CDR1 and CDR2 from the germline V gene are MNHNS and SASEGT. V dropped 5 bases and J dropped 0 bases, with 17 bases sitting between them. CDR3 region: CASSRTRTDFSGANVLTF. As DNA, the CDR3 is TGTGCCAGCAGTCGAACCCGGACAGATTTCTCTGGGGCCAACGTCCTGACTTTC.

The chain couples TRBV11-1 to TRBJ1-1, with D perhaps matching TRBD1 (6 bases). Germline values: CDR1 SGHAT, CDR2 FQDESV (reference sequence). The CDR3 length is 13 residues. The V and J ends lost 5 bases and 9 bases respectively, with 16 bases between them. CDR3 coding DNA: TGTGCCAGCAGCCCAGAACAGGGTCATCAAGCTTTCTTT. Residues: CASSPEQGHQAFF.

This clonotype was recorded many times. The chain couples TRBV6-1 to TRBJ2-1, with D perhaps matching TRBD1 (8 bases). V gave up 2 bases and J gave up 10 bases, with 18 bases separating them. The germline CDR1 and CDR2 sequences are MNHNS and SASEGT. The CDR3 covers 15 residues. The CDR3 spells CASSEPQGGSLEQFF. For the CDR3, the DNA is TGTGCCAGCAGTGAACCACAGGGGGGGTCCCTGGAGCAGTTCTTC.